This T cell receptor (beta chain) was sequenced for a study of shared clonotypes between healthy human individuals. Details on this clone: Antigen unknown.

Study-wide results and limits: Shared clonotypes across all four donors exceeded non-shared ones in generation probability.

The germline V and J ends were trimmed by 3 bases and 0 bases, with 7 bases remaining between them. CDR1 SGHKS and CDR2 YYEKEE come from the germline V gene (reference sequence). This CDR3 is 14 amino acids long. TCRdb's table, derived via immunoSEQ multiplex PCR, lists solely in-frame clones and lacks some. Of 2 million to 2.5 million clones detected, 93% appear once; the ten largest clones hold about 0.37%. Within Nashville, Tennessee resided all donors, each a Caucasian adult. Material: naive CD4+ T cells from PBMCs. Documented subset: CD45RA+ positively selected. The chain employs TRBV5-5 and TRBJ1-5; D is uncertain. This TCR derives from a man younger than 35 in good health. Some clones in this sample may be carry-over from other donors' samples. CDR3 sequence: CASSWSDSNQPQHF. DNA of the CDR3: TGTGCCAGCAGCTGGTCAGATAGCAATCAGCCCCAGCATTTT.